The rows below give T cell receptor beta chains drawn from one sample of a study of CD8+ T cells in alopecia areata. Generated by immunoSEQ multiplex PCR, the TCRdb table keeps only in-frame clones and is missing some. The table has 200,000 to 250,000 clones, about 68% seen once; the top ten hold around 1.2%. The material sequenced was CD4+ T cells sorted from blood, taken at week 0. Receptors originate from a human donor with alopecia areata. Both conserved end residues are part of each CDR3. Each record gives: J gene, V gene, D gene, clone size, CDR3 protein, CDR3 DNA. The D gene is left open where the match is weak. Size tells how often a clone was seen (once, few, many) or the class of an expanded clone, and some rows leave it out.

TRBJ2-3	TRBV5-4	TRBD2	-	CASSSRTSGGADTQYF	TGTGCCAGCAGCTCCAGGACTAGCGGGGGTGCAGATACGCAGTATTTT
TRBJ1-5	TRBV30	-	-	CAWSAGTPGKNQPQHF	TGTGCCTGGAGTGCCGGGACCCCTGGGAAGAATCAGCCCCAGCATTTT
TRBJ2-2	TRBV4-2	-	few	CASSPNTGELFF	TGTGCCAGCAGCCCGAACACCGGGGAGCTGTTTTTT
TRBJ2-2	TRBV11-1	-	few	CASSLARLPTGELFF	TGTGCCAGCAGCTTAGCGAGACTTCCCACCGGGGAGCTGTTTTTT
TRBJ2-3	TRBV30	TRBD2	-	CAWDGGTSGDRTDTQYF	TGTGCCTGGGATGGCGGGACTAGCGGGGACCGCACAGATACGCAGTATTTT
TRBJ1-5	TRBV29-1	TRBD1	-	CSVGGTGNQPQHF	TGCAGCGTCGGGGGGACAGGCAATCAGCCCCAGCATTTT
TRBJ2-3	TRBV6-5	-	-	CASSYGGGTTDTQYF	TGTGCCAGCAGTTACGGAGGGGGAACTACAGATACGCAGTATTTT
TRBJ2-6	TRBV23-1	-	-	CANLGLWHWANVLTF	TGCGCCAACTTGGGGCTGTGGCACTGGGCCAACGTCCTGACTTTC
TRBJ2-7	TRBV30	TRBD2	-	CAWSRVRGGSYEQYF	TGTGCCTGGAGTAGGGTGCGGGGGGGATCCTACGAGCAGTACTTC
TRBJ2-5	TRBV5-1	TRBD1	few	CASSPGTGVNVGETQYF	TGCGCCAGCAGCCCCGGGACAGGGGTGAACGTTGGAGAGACCCAGTACTTC
TRBJ2-6	TRBV19	-	-	CATDGQGANVLTF	TGTGCTACGGATGGGCAAGGGGCCAACGTCCTGACTTTC
TRBJ2-3	TRBV29-1	-	-	CSGASTASASDTQYF	TGCAGCGGGGCGTCAACGGCTAGCGCATCAGATACGCAGTATTTT
TRBJ2-7	TRBV30	TRBD1	few	CAWSNDRGYEQYF	TGTGCCTGGAGTAACGACAGGGGTTACGAGCAGTACTTC
TRBJ1-2	TRBV30	-	-	CAWSQGIGYGYTF	TGTGCCTGGAGCCAGGGGATCGGCTATGGCTACACCTTC
TRBJ1-6	TRBV7-2	TRBD1	-	CASSLGTGGSSPLHF	TGTGCCAGCAGCCTGGGGACAGGGGGTAGTTCACCCCTCCACTTT
TRBJ2-5	TRBV29-1	-	few	CSVVPGETQYF	TGCAGCGTTGTTCCGGGAGAGACCCAGTACTTC
TRBJ1-1	TRBV29-1	-	once	CSVAVTHGYTEAFF	TGCAGCGTTGCGGTGACTCACGGCTACACTGAAGCTTTCTTT
TRBJ1-1	TRBV6-5	TRBD1	once	CASSFGQDRTTEAFF	TGTGCCAGCAGTTTCGGACAGGACCGAACCACTGAAGCTTTCTTT
TRBJ2-5	TRBV11-2	-	-	CASSPGTLETQYF	TGTGCCAGCAGCCCAGGGACTTTGGAGACCCAGTACTTC
TRBJ1-2	TRBV30	-	-	CAWSSGTGFNRGYTF	TGTGCCTGGAGCTCAGGGACCGGCTTTAACCGTGGCTACACCTTC
TRBJ1-6	TRBV30	TRBD1	-	CAWREKTGANSPLHF	TGTGCCTGGAGAGAAAAGACAGGGGCTAATTCACCCCTCCACTTT
TRBJ2-5	TRBV15	-	-	CATSPWTFSQETQYF	TGTGCCACCAGCCCCTGGACATTTTCGCAAGAGACCCAGTACTTC
TRBJ2-6	TRBV29-1	-	few	CSVAGGAFGANVLTF	TGCAGCGTTGCGGGGGGCGCATTTGGGGCCAACGTCCTGACTTTC
TRBJ2-7	TRBV7-2	-	-	CASSLSAPYEQYF	TGTGCCAGCAGCCTTAGCGCGCCCTACGAGCAGTACTTC
TRBJ2-5	TRBV5-4	-	-	CASSPRTVEHQETQYF	TGTGCCAGCAGCCCCCGGACGGTGGAACATCAAGAGACCCAGTACTTC
TRBJ2-1	TRBV6-5	-	few	CASSPPGYHEQFF	TGTGCCAGCAGTCCACCTGGGTACCACGAGCAGTTCTTC
TRBJ2-2	TRBV4-3	TRBD2	-	CASSRSSGGTGELFF	TGCGCCAGCAGCCGGTCTAGCGGAGGCACCGGGGAGCTGTTTTTT
TRBJ1-1	TRBV9	-	-	CASSVVRGNTEAFF	TGTGCCAGCAGCGTAGTCAGGGGGAACACTGAAGCTTTCTTT
TRBJ2-1	TRBV30	-	few	CAWTAVTSSSYNEQFF	TGTGCCTGGACCGCGGTTACTAGCAGTTCCTACAATGAGCAGTTCTTC
TRBJ1-1	TRBV30	-	-	CAWSLVRTNTEAFF	TGTGCCTGGAGTCTGGTCAGGACCAACACTGAAGCTTTCTTT
TRBJ2-1	TRBV7-9	-	-	CASSFDNYNEQFF	TGTGCCAGCAGCTTTGACAACTACAATGAGCAGTTCTTC
TRBJ1-2	TRBV6-5	-	-	CATTRGYGYTF	TGTGCCACCACGAGGGGGTATGGCTACACCTTC
TRBJ2-5	TRBV27	-	once	CASSLDSQETQYF	TGTGCCAGCAGTTTAGACAGTCAAGAGACCCAGTACTTC
TRBJ2-3	TRBV30	-	-	CAWKGWGEGTDTQYF	TGTGCCTGGAAGGGGTGGGGAGAAGGCACAGATACGCAGTATTTT
TRBJ2-1	TRBV5-4	TRBD2	-	CASSSLAGGTYNEQFF	TGTGCCAGCAGCTCCTTAGCGGGGGGCACCTACAATGAGCAGTTCTTC
TRBJ2-5	TRBV5-1	-	-	CASSTGQRYQETQYF	TGCGCCAGCAGCACCGGACAGAGGTACCAAGAGACCCAGTACTTC
TRBJ1-2	TRBV15	-	-	CATSRGAREYGYTF	TGTGCCACCAGCAGAGGGGCCAGGGAGTATGGCTACACCTTC
TRBJ2-7	TRBV19	-	-	CASSYTSTGGEQYF	TGTGCCAGTAGTTACACCTCGACAGGTGGGGAGCAGTACTTC
TRBJ2-3	TRBV19	TRBD2	-	CASSLAGAYTDTQYF	TGTGCCAGTAGTCTAGCGGGGGCCTACACAGATACGCAGTATTTT
TRBJ2-6	TRBV7-9	TRBD1	-	CASSPGQGSSGANVLTF	TGTGCCAGCAGCCCGGGACAGGGGTCATCAGGGGCCAACGTCCTGACTTTC
TRBJ1-1	TRBV5-1	-	-	CASSLGSDYTEAFF	TGCGCCAGCAGCTTGGGGTCAGATTACACTGAAGCTTTCTTT
TRBJ1-2	TRBV6-5	-	-	CASSLGTSLLEGYTF	TGTGCCAGCAGTCTCGGAACCAGCCTACTTGAGGGCTACACCTTC
TRBJ1-1	TRBV20-1	-	-	CSAGRVAEAFF	TGCAGTGCTGGGAGGGTTGCTGAAGCTTTCTTT
TRBJ1-2	TRBV23-1	-	-	CASGTNYGYTF	TGCGCCAGCGGGACTAACTATGGCTACACCTTC
TRBJ2-6	TRBV29-1	TRBD1	-	CSVGTDSPGANVLTF	TGCAGCGTGGGGACAGATTCGCCTGGGGCCAACGTCCTGACTTTC
TRBJ2-5	TRBV29-1	-	few	CSVDNEETQYF	TGCAGCGTTGACAACGAAGAGACCCAGTACTTC
TRBJ1-1	TRBV30	-	-	CAWNGVMNTEAFF	TGTGCCTGGAATGGAGTAATGAACACTGAAGCTTTCTTT
TRBJ2-5	TRBV5-1	-	-	CASSLGNPETQYF	TGCGCCAGCAGTCTGGGGAACCCAGAGACCCAGTACTTC
TRBJ1-2	TRBV7-9	TRBD1	-	CASSPRTGQNYGYTF	TGTGCCAGCAGCCCGAGGACAGGGCAAAACTATGGCTACACCTTC
TRBJ1-2	TRBV10-3	TRBD1	-	CAITGDRGVDGYTF	TGTGCCATCACGGGGGACAGGGGGGTTGACGGCTACACCTTC
TRBJ1-1	TRBV5-4	-	-	CASSSAIDRNTEAFF	TGTGCCAGCAGCTCAGCAATCGACAGGAACACTGAAGCTTTCTTT
TRBJ2-1	TRBV30	-	-	CAWSVRQYNEQFF	TGTGCCTGGAGTGTTCGGCAGTACAATGAGCAGTTCTTC
TRBJ2-3	TRBV4-2	-	-	CASSQEWGTGPQYF	TGTGCCAGCAGCCAAGAATGGGGGACCGGGCCGCAGTATTTT